One sample yielded the 10 T cell receptor beta chains listed below, sequenced in a study of OX40 agonist ivuxolimab in advanced cancers. The repertoire was sequenced with immunoSEQ multiplex PCR; TCRdb's copy has only in-frame clones and lacks some. Here the sample spans approximately 75,000 clones, roughly 80% being singletons. This sample comprised CD4+ or CD8+ T cells sorted from blood, obtained in a trial of the OX40 agonist ivuxolimab. These receptors all come from an adult with an advanced solid tumor such as melanoma, head and neck, liver or kidney cancer.

The genes are TRBV6-5 and TRBJ1-5; 7 bases fit TRBD1. This CDR3 has 15 amino acids. Germline V gives CDR1 MNHEY, CDR2 SVGAGI. V lost 6 bases to trimming and J lost 7 bases; unmatched junction nucleotides: 12. CDR3 in amino acids: CASSRQGGRGQPQHF. CDR3 in DNA: TGTGCCAGCAGCCGACAGGGAGGGAGGGGGCAGCCCCAGCATTTT.

The rearrangement uses TRBV6-5 and TRBJ1-4, with D hard to call. This CDR3 has 14 amino acids. Germline V lookup: CDR1 MNHEY, CDR2 SVGAGI. Trimming shortened V by 0 bases and J by 8 bases, and 10 bases separated the two germline ends. The CDR3, as DNA: TGTGCCAGCAGTTACTCACATCCGGACGAAAAACTGTTTTTT. Protein: CASSYSHPDEKLFF.

The V gene is TRBV7-2, the J gene TRBJ1-6; no clear D gene. The CDR3 length is 15 residues. CDR1 is SGHTA and CDR2 is FQGNSA in the germline V gene. V lost 0 bases and J 8 bases, leaving 11 bases between the germline ends. The CDR3 here is CASSLAAGAHSPLHF. CDR3 bases: TGTGCCAGCAGCTTAGCAGCAGGCGCCCATTCACCCCTCCACTTT.

The sample holds a few counts of this clone. This chain connects TRBV7-6 to TRBJ2-5; the D gene could be TRBD1 or TRBD2 (5 bases each). CDR1 is SGHVS and CDR2 is FNYEAQ in the germline V gene. This CDR3 is 14 amino acids long. V was clipped by 1 base and J by 5 bases, with 11 bases between them. DNA of the CDR3: TGTGCCAGCAGCTTAGAGGCTGGGACGGAGACCCAGTACTTC. It specifies CASSLEAGTETQYF.

The gene calls are TRBV6-6 and TRBJ1-4; 9 bases align to TRBD1. V was clipped by 6 bases and J by 8 bases; unmatched bases: 10. The CDR3 is 15 amino acids. In germline, CDR1 is MNHNY, CDR2 SVGAGI (reference sequence). Written as DNA, the CDR3 is TGTGCCAGCAGCTCCATCCCGGGACAGGGAGAAAAACTGTTTTTT. Amino acid sequence: CASSSIPGQGEKLFF.

The chain employs TRBV4-1 and TRBJ1-5; D possibly corresponds to TRBD1 (5 bases). The CDR3 consists of 15 residues. Germline V gene data show CDR1 as MGHRA and CDR2 as YSYEKL. V was pared by 4 bases and J by 5 bases, with 15 bases between. Here the CDR3 reads CASSLDPQGYQPQHF. CDR3 in DNA: TGCGCCAGCAGCCTGGATCCCCAGGGATATCAGCCCCAGCATTTT.

The chain is built from TRBV10-1 and TRBJ1-5; 7 nucleotides align to TRBD1. CDR1 and CDR2 from the germline V gene are WNHNN and SYGVQD (reference sequence). The CDR3 has 15 amino acids. Trimming took 2 bases from V and 3 from J; bases not matched to a gene: 4. Written as DNA, the CDR3 is TGCGCCAGCAGTGAGGACAGGGCAGACAATCAGCCCCAGCATTTT. Protein: CASSEDRADNQPQHF.

As to this clone: Distinct nucleotide sequences in the sample also encode this CDR3. J is TRBJ2-7 and V is TRBV5-4; 7 bases agree with TRBD2. The V gene end was trimmed by 4 bases and the J gene end by 1 base; junction bases not matched to a gene: 11. In germline, CDR1 is SGHNT, CDR2 YYREEE (reference sequence). The CDR3 length is 16 residues. CDR3 region: CASSPTSVIASYEQYF. As DNA, the CDR3 is TGTGCCAGCAGCCCTACTAGCGTAATAGCTTCCTACGAGCAGTACTTC.

The chain couples TRBV29-1 to TRBJ2-3; no clear D. Germline V gives CDR1 SQVTM, CDR2 ANQGSEA. This CDR3 comprises 12 residues. V was shortened by 7 bases and J by 4 bases, with 12 bases between the two germline ends. CDR3: CSANKEADTQYF. CDR3 DNA sequence: TGCAGCGCCAACAAAGAGGCAGATACGCAGTATTTT.

This clone was counted only a few times. This chain links TRBV19 with TRBJ1-6; D is unclear. Per germline, CDR1 LNHDA and CDR2 SQIVND (reference sequence). The CDR3 is 16 amino acids. V was pared by 6 bases and J by 0 bases, with 12 bases between. CDR3 residues: CASRLNWSSYNSPLHF. Written as DNA, the CDR3 is TGTGCCAGTAGACTAAATTGGAGCTCCTATAATTCACCCCTCCACTTT. The whole variable domain, remainder taken from reference TRBV19 and TRBJ1-6, is DGGITQSPKYLFRKEGQNVTLSCEQNLNHDAMYWYRQDPGQGLRLIYYSQIVNDFQKGDIAEGYSVSREKKESFPLTVTSAQKNPTAFYLCASRLNWSSYNSPLHFGNGTRLTVT.